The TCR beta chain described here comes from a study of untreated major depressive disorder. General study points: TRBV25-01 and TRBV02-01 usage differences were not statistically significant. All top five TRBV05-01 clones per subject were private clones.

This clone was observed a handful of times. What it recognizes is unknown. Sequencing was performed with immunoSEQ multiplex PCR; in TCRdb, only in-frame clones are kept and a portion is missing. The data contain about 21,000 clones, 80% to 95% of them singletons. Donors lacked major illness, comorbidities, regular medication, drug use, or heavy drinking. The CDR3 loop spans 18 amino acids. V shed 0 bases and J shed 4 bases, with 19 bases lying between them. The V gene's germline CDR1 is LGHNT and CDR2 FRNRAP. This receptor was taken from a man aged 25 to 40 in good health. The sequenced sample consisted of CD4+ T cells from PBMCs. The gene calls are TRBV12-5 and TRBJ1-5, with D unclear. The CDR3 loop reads CASGLVLFGLGRNQPQHF. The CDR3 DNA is TGTGCTAGTGGTTTGGTACTGTTCGGGCTGGGCCGGAATCAGCCCCAGCATTTT.